These T cell receptor beta chains were read from a single sample in a study of blood T cell repertoires in COVID-19. Profiling relied on immunoSEQ multiplex PCR, and the TCRdb table lists in-frame clones only, not all of them. This table has 270,000 or so clones, 90% appearing once. The sequencing input was peripheral blood. Receptors were obtained from a woman in her fifties or sixties with COVID-19, enrolled during active disease. CDR3s include the opening cysteine and the closing phenylalanine or tryptophan. A D gene is named only where the DNA matches it firmly. Clone sizes are given selectively: once, few, many, or a class where the clone is expanded.

j_gene: TRBJ2-2
d_gene: TRBD2
v_gene: TRBV12-5
abundance: -
CDR3aa: CASGWGLAGYTGELFF
CDR3nt: TGTGCTAGTGGTTGGGGACTAGCGGGGTACACCGGGGAGCTGTTTTTT

j_gene: TRBJ1-2
d_gene: TRBD1
v_gene: TRBV5-1
abundance: -
CDR3aa: CASSLADRGLGYTF
CDR3nt: TGCGCCAGCAGCCTGGCGGACAGGGGGCTTGGCTACACCTTC

j_gene: TRBJ1-4
d_gene: TRBD1
v_gene: TRBV2
abundance: -
CDR3aa: CASSVGTGGGKLFF
CDR3nt: TGTGCCAGCAGTGTCGGGACAGGGGGGGGAAAACTGTTTTTT

j_gene: TRBJ1-5
d_gene: TRBD1
v_gene: TRBV6-2/TRBV6-3
abundance: -
CDR3aa: CASSQQGYQPQHF
CDR3nt: TGTGCCAGCAGTCAACAGGGGTACCAGCCCCAGCATTTT

j_gene: TRBJ1-5
d_gene: TRBD1
v_gene: TRBV9
abundance: -
CDR3aa: CASSVPDRTPNQPQHF
CDR3nt: TGTGCCAGCAGCGTACCGGACAGGACTCCCAATCAGCCCCAGCATTTT

j_gene: TRBJ1-1
d_gene: TRBD1
v_gene: TRBV6-6
abundance: -
CDR3aa: CASSPDRDTEAFF
CDR3nt: TGTGCCAGCAGTCCGGACAGGGACACTGAAGCTTTCTTT

j_gene: TRBJ2-1
d_gene: -
v_gene: TRBV7-2
abundance: -
CDR3aa: CASSPPAGGEQFF
CDR3nt: TGTGCCAGCAGCCCCCCTGCGGGTGGTGAGCAGTTCTTC

j_gene: TRBJ2-1
d_gene: TRBD1
v_gene: TRBV18
abundance: -
CDR3aa: CASSPLADRGREQFF
CDR3nt: TGTGCCAGCTCACCGCTCGCGGACAGGGGTCGGGAGCAGTTCTTC

j_gene: TRBJ2-3
d_gene: -
v_gene: TRBV19
abundance: -
CDR3aa: CASRDLGTDTQYF
CDR3nt: TGTGCCAGCCGGGACTTGGGCACAGATACGCAGTATTTT

j_gene: TRBJ2-1
d_gene: TRBD2
v_gene: TRBV7-8
abundance: once
CDR3aa: CASSLAAGGNLQSYNEQFF
CDR3nt: TGTGCCAGCAGCTTAGCAGCGGGGGGCAACCTTCAATCCTACAATGAGCAGTTCTTC

j_gene: TRBJ1-2
d_gene: -
v_gene: TRBV9
abundance: once
CDR3aa: CASSVTGNYGYTF
CDR3nt: TGTGCCAGCAGCGTCACAGGGAACTATGGCTACACCTTC

j_gene: TRBJ1-3
d_gene: TRBD1
v_gene: TRBV3-1/TRBV3-2
abundance: -
CDR3aa: CASSQRDRAGNTIYF
CDR3nt: TGTGCCAGCAGCCAAAGGGACAGGGCTGGAAACACCATATATTTT

j_gene: TRBJ2-1
d_gene: TRBD2
v_gene: TRBV7-8
abundance: once
CDR3aa: CASSLGPGRGIYNEQFF
CDR3nt: TGTGCCAGCAGCTTAGGTCCTGGGCGGGGGATCTACAATGAGCAGTTCTTC

j_gene: TRBJ1-2
d_gene: TRBD1
v_gene: TRBV13
abundance: -
CDR3aa: CASSLIVTGGNYGYTF
CDR3nt: TGTGCCAGCAGCTTAATCGTAACAGGGGGTAACTATGGCTACACCTTC

j_gene: TRBJ1-1
d_gene: -
v_gene: TRBV19
abundance: once
CDR3aa: CASSPRSLGNTEAFF
CDR3nt: TGTGCCAGTAGCCCACGGAGCTTGGGGAACACTGAAGCTTTCTTT

j_gene: TRBJ2-4
d_gene: TRBD1
v_gene: TRBV7-9
abundance: -
CDR3aa: CASSQGANIQYF
CDR3nt: TGTGCCAGCAGCCAGGGGGCAAACATTCAGTACTTC

j_gene: TRBJ2-1
d_gene: TRBD2
v_gene: TRBV5-1
abundance: -
CDR3aa: CASSYTSGVYNEQFF
CDR3nt: TGCGCCAGCAGCTACACTAGCGGGGTCTACAATGAGCAGTTCTTC

j_gene: TRBJ1-1
d_gene: -
v_gene: TRBV19
abundance: -
CDR3aa: CASSIGSNTEAFF
CDR3nt: TGTGCCAGTAGTATCGGGTCGAACACTGAAGCTTTCTTT

j_gene: TRBJ1-1
d_gene: -
v_gene: TRBV7-2
abundance: -
CDR3aa: CASRYRTMNTEAFF
CDR3nt: TGTGCCAGCAGGTACAGGACCATGAACACTGAAGCTTTCTTT

j_gene: TRBJ1-4
d_gene: TRBD1
v_gene: TRBV25-1
abundance: few
CDR3aa: CASSRQGAEKLFF
CDR3nt: TGTGCCAGCAGTCGACAGGGGGCGGAAAAACTGTTTTTT

j_gene: TRBJ1-3
d_gene: -
v_gene: TRBV9
abundance: once
CDR3aa: CASSVGTVSSGNTIYF
CDR3nt: TGTGCCAGCAGCGTAGGGACAGTATCCTCTGGAAACACCATATATTTT

j_gene: TRBJ1-1
d_gene: TRBD1
v_gene: TRBV19
abundance: once
CDR3aa: CASSLRDRKNTEAFF
CDR3nt: TGTGCCAGTAGTCTAAGGGACAGGAAAAACACTGAAGCTTTCTTT

j_gene: TRBJ1-4
d_gene: -
v_gene: TRBV7-9
abundance: -
CDR3aa: CASSALQGYEKLFF
CDR3nt: TGTGCCAGCAGCGCATTACAGGGTTATGAAAAACTGTTTTTT

j_gene: TRBJ2-7
d_gene: TRBD1
v_gene: TRBV19
abundance: -
CDR3aa: CASSIHSRGLYEQYF
CDR3nt: TGTGCCAGTAGTATTCATTCAAGGGGGCTCTACGAGCAGTACTTC

j_gene: TRBJ2-1
d_gene: -
v_gene: TRBV9
abundance: once
CDR3aa: CASSHPLSGVYNEQFF
CDR3nt: TGTGCCAGCAGCCATCCCTTGTCGGGGGTCTACAATGAGCAGTTCTTC

j_gene: TRBJ2-3
d_gene: -
v_gene: TRBV7-2
abundance: -
CDR3aa: CASSPRDTQYF
CDR3nt: TGTGCCAGCAGCCCCAGAGATACGCAGTATTTT

j_gene: TRBJ1-1
d_gene: -
v_gene: TRBV4-3
abundance: -
CDR3aa: CASSQVQRRTEAFF
CDR3nt: TGCGCCAGCAGCCAAGTGCAACGCCGGACTGAAGCTTTCTTT

j_gene: TRBJ1-6
d_gene: TRBD1
v_gene: TRBV3-1/TRBV3-2
abundance: -
CDR3aa: CASSRGQGNSPLHF
CDR3nt: TGTGCCAGCAGCCGGGGACAGGGTAATTCACCCCTCCACTTT

j_gene: TRBJ1-6
d_gene: -
v_gene: TRBV6-6
abundance: -
CDR3aa: CASSSPAGGDSPLHF
CDR3nt: TGTGCCAGCAGTTCCCCCGCGGGGGGTGATTCACCCCTCCACTTT

j_gene: TRBJ2-2
d_gene: TRBD1
v_gene: TRBV5-4
abundance: -
CDR3aa: CASSFPGQGNTGELFF
CDR3nt: TGTGCCAGCAGCTTTCCGGGACAGGGGAACACCGGGGAGCTGTTTTTT

j_gene: TRBJ1-5
d_gene: TRBD1
v_gene: TRBV25-1
abundance: -
CDR3aa: CASSNTGGSQPQHF
CDR3nt: TGTGCCAGCAGTAACACAGGGGGATCTCAGCCCCAGCATTTT

j_gene: TRBJ2-3
d_gene: TRBD1
v_gene: TRBV7-2
abundance: -
CDR3aa: CASSSGRQGSTDTQYF
CDR3nt: TGTGCCAGCAGCTCCGGAAGACAGGGGAGCACAGATACGCAGTATTTT

j_gene: TRBJ1-5
d_gene: TRBD1
v_gene: TRBV11-2
abundance: -
CDR3aa: CASSSGQGVFQPQHF
CDR3nt: TGTGCCAGCAGCTCCGGACAGGGTGTATTCCAGCCCCAGCATTTT

j_gene: TRBJ2-7
d_gene: -
v_gene: TRBV9
abundance: -
CDR3aa: CASSVAGAAEQYF
CDR3nt: TGTGCCAGCAGCGTTGCAGGGGCCGCCGAGCAGTACTTC

j_gene: TRBJ1-5
d_gene: -
v_gene: TRBV30
abundance: -
CDR3aa: CAWQNRADQPQHF
CDR3nt: TGTGCCTGGCAAAACAGGGCTGATCAGCCCCAGCATTTT

j_gene: TRBJ2-3
d_gene: -
v_gene: TRBV7-2
abundance: -
CDR3aa: CASSLALGGDTQYF
CDR3nt: TGTGCCAGCAGCTTAGCCTTAGGGGGAGATACGCAGTATTTT

j_gene: TRBJ1-3
d_gene: -
v_gene: TRBV28
abundance: -
CDR3aa: CASSTPGNTIYF
CDR3nt: TGTGCCAGCAGCACTCCAGGAAACACCATATATTTT

j_gene: TRBJ2-1
d_gene: TRBD2
v_gene: TRBV7-2
abundance: -
CDR3aa: CASSTRTSGGQYNEQFF
CDR3nt: TGTGCCAGCAGCACCCGGACTAGCGGGGGGCAGTACAATGAGCAGTTCTTC

j_gene: TRBJ2-5
d_gene: -
v_gene: TRBV7-2
abundance: -
CDR3aa: CASSTRTQTLQETQYF
CDR3nt: TGTGCCAGCAGCACTCGAACCCAGACACTTCAAGAGACCCAGTACTTC

j_gene: TRBJ2-1
d_gene: TRBD2
v_gene: TRBV6-5
abundance: -
CDR3aa: CASSSGGSSYNEQFF
CDR3nt: TGTGCCAGCAGTAGCGGGGGGTCCTCCTACAATGAGCAGTTCTTC

j_gene: TRBJ1-1
d_gene: -
v_gene: TRBV5-1
abundance: -
CDR3aa: CASSLFQGHTEAFF
CDR3nt: TGCGCCAGCAGCTTGTTTCAGGGCCATACTGAAGCTTTCTTT

j_gene: TRBJ2-3
d_gene: -
v_gene: TRBV3-1/TRBV3-2
abundance: few
CDR3aa: CASSQGGVSTDTQYF
CDR3nt: TGTGCCAGCAGCCAAGGCGGGGTGAGCACAGATACGCAGTATTTT

j_gene: TRBJ1-6
d_gene: -
v_gene: TRBV7-2
abundance: -
CDR3aa: CASSLEQGSSYNSPLHF
CDR3nt: TGTGCCAGCAGCTTAGAACAGGGAAGCTCCTATAATTCACCCCTCCACTTT

j_gene: TRBJ1-1
d_gene: TRBD1
v_gene: TRBV18
abundance: once
CDR3aa: CASSPLGQGGTIFSEAFF
CDR3nt: TGTGCCAGCTCACCACTTGGGCAGGGGGGTACCATCTTCAGTGAAGCTTTCTTT

j_gene: TRBJ2-2
d_gene: -
v_gene: TRBV13
abundance: -
CDR3aa: CASSLRWDRGGENTGELFF
CDR3nt: TGTGCCAGCAGCTTACGGTGGGATCGGGGCGGGGAGAACACCGGGGAGCTGTTTTTT

j_gene: TRBJ1-1
d_gene: TRBD1
v_gene: TRBV19
abundance: -
CDR3aa: CASSIGQGAGTEAFF
CDR3nt: TGTGCCAGTAGTATCGGACAGGGGGCAGGAACTGAAGCTTTCTTT

j_gene: TRBJ2-2
d_gene: TRBD1
v_gene: TRBV25-1
abundance: once
CDR3aa: CASSDPGQGAMNTGELFF
CDR3nt: TGTGCCAGCAGTGACCCGGGACAGGGGGCAATGAACACCGGGGAGCTGTTTTTT

j_gene: TRBJ1-2
d_gene: TRBD1
v_gene: TRBV19
abundance: -
CDR3aa: CASSLQSGGLAYGYTF
CDR3nt: TGTGCCAGTAGTCTCCAGTCAGGGGGTCTCGCCTATGGCTACACCTTC

j_gene: TRBJ1-6
d_gene: -
v_gene: TRBV3-1/TRBV3-2
abundance: -
CDR3aa: CASSQPGRGLESPLHF
CDR3nt: TGTGCCAGCAGCCAACCAGGAAGAGGACTTGAGTCACCCCTCCACTTT

j_gene: TRBJ1-1
d_gene: -
v_gene: TRBV5-1
abundance: -
CDR3aa: CASSLEGAEAFF
CDR3nt: TGCGCCAGCAGCTTGGAAGGAGCCGAAGCTTTCTTT

j_gene: TRBJ1-2
d_gene: -
v_gene: TRBV11-2
abundance: -
CDR3aa: CASSSPDGYGYTF
CDR3nt: TGTGCCAGCAGCTCCCCCGACGGGTATGGCTACACCTTC

j_gene: TRBJ2-7
d_gene: -
v_gene: TRBV5-6
abundance: -
CDR3aa: CASSPVPGLTYEQYF
CDR3nt: TGTGCCAGCAGCCCCGTCCCAGGGTTGACCTACGAGCAGTACTTC

j_gene: TRBJ1-3
d_gene: -
v_gene: TRBV4-3
abundance: once
CDR3aa: CASSRGSSGNTIYF
CDR3nt: TGCGCCAGCAGCCGAGGGTCTTCTGGAAACACCATATATTTT

j_gene: TRBJ2-1
d_gene: -
v_gene: TRBV7-9
abundance: -
CDR3aa: CASRAPLSYNEQFF
CDR3nt: TGTGCCAGCAGAGCCCCCCTCTCCTACAATGAGCAGTTCTTC

j_gene: TRBJ1-2
d_gene: TRBD1
v_gene: TRBV12-3/TRBV12-4
abundance: -
CDR3aa: CASTFGTAYGYTF
CDR3nt: TGTGCCAGCACCTTCGGGACAGCCTATGGCTACACCTTC